These 32 T cell receptor beta chains share one sample of origin, sequenced in a study of blood T cell repertoires in COVID-19. The table came from immunoSEQ multiplex PCR; TCRdb's copy has only in-frame clones and leaves some out. The sample consists of 200,000 to 250,000 clones, around 86% of them appearing once. The specimen sequenced was peripheral blood. These TCRs come from a woman aged 70-85 years with active or convalescent COVID-19.

The chain combines TRBV27 with TRBJ1-2; 8 positions agree with TRBD1. Trimming at V came to 5 bases and at J to 3 bases, leaving 11 bases not matched to a gene. The CDR3 sequence is 16 residues long. Germline values: CDR1 MNHEY, CDR2 SMNVEV (reference sequence). CDR3 amino acids: CASSPRSQDRDYGYTF. CDR3 nucleotide sequence: TGTGCCAGCAGTCCACGATCACAGGACAGGGACTATGGCTACACCTTC.

This chain links TRBV24-1 with TRBJ1-4; D possibly corresponds to TRBD1 (6 bases). Trimming pared 7 bases from V and 0 bases from J, leaving 14 bases between. The CDR3 sequence is 16 residues long. CDR1 is KGHDR and CDR2 is SFDVKD in the germline V gene. The chain's CDR3 is CATSPGGIATNEKLFF. The CDR3 DNA reads as TGTGCCACCAGCCCGGGGGGCATAGCAACTAATGAAAAACTGTTTTTT.

In DNA, the CDR3 is TGTGCCACCAGCAGAGATCGTAGTATCTACGAGCAGTACTTC. The encoded protein is CATSRDRSIYEQYF. The rearrangement links TRBV15 to TRBJ2-7; D unclear. Germline CDR1 and CDR2: LNHNV and YYDKDF (reference sequence). With 0 bases removed from V and 3 bases from J, the gap between germline ends came to 9 bases. This CDR3 comprises 14 residues. Supplemented by reference TRBV15 and TRBJ2-7, the full variable domain reads DAMVIQNPRYQVTQFGKPVTLSCSQTLNHNVMYWYQQKSSQAPKLLFHYYDKDFNNEADTPDNFQSRRPNTSFCFLDIRSPGLGDTAMYLCATSRDRSIYEQYFGPGTRLTVT.

For the CDR3, the DNA is TGTGCCAGACTGGGACTACTGAACACCGGGGAGCTGTTTTTT. This translates into CARLGLLNTGELFF. V and J are TRBV19 and TRBJ2-2; 7 positions agree with TRBD2. Germline V gene lookup returns CDR1 LNHDA and CDR2 SQIVND (reference sequence). J lost 1 base, V lost 9 bases, and 5 bases had no gene match. The CDR3 covers 14 residues.

Only a few counts were recorded for this clone. This chain joins TRBV20-1 and TRBJ2-7; 9 bases fit TRBD2. The CDR3 has 17 amino acids. Trimming removed 3 bases from V and 4 bases from J; junction bases left unmatched: 16. CDR1 is DFQATT and CDR2 is SNEGSKA in the germline V gene (reference sequence). The CDR3 region has the DNA TGCAGTGCTAGTTTGGCTAGCGGGGCTGTCAACTTATACGAGCAGTACTTC. Amino acids: CSASLASGAVNLYEQYF.

The J gene is TRBJ1-2, the V gene TRBV12-3 or TRBV12-4; 11 positions match TRBD1. The CDR3 has 13 amino acids. Trimming cost V 4 bases and J 8 bases; bases outside gene matches: 3. CDR3 amino acids: CASSSDRGPGYTF. The CDR3 DNA sequence: TGTGCCAGCAGTTCGGACAGGGGGCCGGGCTACACCTTC.

This clone was observed a handful of times. The V call is TRBV10-3, the J call TRBJ1-5, with 8 bases matching TRBD1. Unmatched junction bases numbered 4, after V lost 8 bases and J lost 7 bases. Germline V gene sequence: CDR1 ENHRY, CDR2 SYGVKD. The CDR3 is 12 residues long. The CDR3 region is CAIRQGSQPQHF. Written as DNA, the CDR3 is TGTGCCATCCGACAGGGGAGCCAGCCCCAGCATTTT.

CDR3: CASSSGVGEQYF. The CDR3 region has the DNA TGTGCCAGCAGTTCAGGGGTAGGCGAGCAGTACTTC. The genes are TRBV27 and TRBJ2-7; tentatively, D is TRBD1 (6 bases). Trimming took 4 bases from V and 6 from J, leaving 10 bases between them. The CDR3 length is 12 residues. Germline lookup yields CDR1 MNHEY and CDR2 SMNVEV (reference sequence).

V is TRBV5-4 and J is TRBJ1-1; 8 bases are a match to TRBD1. Germline loops: CDR1 SGHNT, CDR2 YYREEE (reference sequence). Unmatched junction bases numbered 9, after V lost 7 bases and J lost 1 base. The CDR3 loop spans 15 amino acids. The CDR3 protein is CASSDPGTGNTEAFF. The CDR3 region has the DNA TGTGCCAGCTCCGACCCAGGGACAGGGAACACTGAAGCTTTCTTT.

The chain uses TRBV6-5 and TRBJ2-5; D is undetermined. The germline CDR1 and CDR2 sequences are MNHEY and SVGAGI. V shed 6 bases and J shed 1 base, with 9 bases lying between them. CDR3 size: 13 residues. Here the CDR3 reads CASSARSQETQYF. CDR3 nucleotides: TGTGCCAGCAGCGCCCGGAGCCAAGAGACCCAGTACTTC.

The chain combines TRBV27 with TRBJ1-6, with D possibly TRBD1 on 6 matching bases. Germline assignment: CDR1 MNHEY and CDR2 SMNVEV (reference sequence). The CDR3 length is 14 residues. Trimming removed 2 bases from V and 6 bases from J, with 8 bases in between. CDR3 residues: CASSLGTLNSPLHF. CDR3 nucleotide sequence: TGTGCCAGCAGTTTAGGGACACTTAATTCACCCCTCCACTTT.

For this clone: This same CDR3 is encoded by further DNA sequences in the sample. This chain connects TRBV20-1 to TRBJ2-5; D perhaps matches TRBD2 (6 bases). V lost 3 bases, J lost 5 bases, and 7 bases lay in between. CDR1 and CDR2 (germline): DFQATT, SNEGSKA (reference sequence). The CDR3 is 11 residues long. In nucleotides, the CDR3 is TGCAGTGCTAGTGGAGGGGAGACCCAGTACTTC. Amino acids: CSASGGETQYF.

J is TRBJ1-2 and V is TRBV10-2, with a weak D call TRBD1 (6 bases). Germline assignment: CDR1 WSHSY and CDR2 SAAADI. With 0 bases removed from V and 7 bases from J, the gap between germline ends came to 18 bases. The CDR3 contains 16 residues. CDR3: CASSESSQSVRGGYTF. For the CDR3, the DNA is TGCGCCAGCAGTGAGTCGAGCCAATCCGTCAGGGGTGGCTACACCTTC.

This clone appeared a few times. The genes are TRBV19 and TRBJ1-2, with D unclear. The V end lost 4 bases, the J end lost 7 bases, and 10 bases lay between the germline ends. CDR1 and CDR2 (germline): LNHDA, SQIVND (reference sequence). The CDR3 has 12 amino acids. CDR3 sequence: CASSKEGSGYTF. The CDR3 DNA sequence: TGTGCCAGTAGTAAGGAAGGGAGTGGCTACACCTTC.

V is TRBV18 and J is TRBJ1-3; a weak D match, TRBD1 (5 bases). V was shortened by 3 bases and J by 0 bases, with 24 bases between the two germline ends. Germline V gene sequence: CDR1 KGHSH, CDR2 LQKENI. This CDR3 contains 20 residues. The CDR3 DNA is TGTGCCAGCTCACCGCTTACGCGACAGACCCATCTTGACTCTGGAAACACCATATATTTT. Translated, it gives CASSPLTRQTHLDSGNTIYF.

V gene TRBV12-5 combines with J gene TRBJ1-2; 7 bases are a match to TRBD1. The J segment lost 8 bases and the V segment lost 2 bases, leaving 11 bases of the junction unmatched. CDR3 length equals 15 residues. Germline V gives CDR1 LGHNT, CDR2 FRNRAP. CDR3 sequence reads: CASGLHQTGSIGYTF. Written as DNA, the CDR3 is TGTGCTAGTGGTTTGCACCAGACAGGGAGTATAGGCTACACCTTC.

This clone came up a few times. The chain joins TRBV27 to TRBJ2-1; D not certain. The CDR3 is made up of 12 amino acids. Trimming shortened V by 2 bases and J by 5 bases, and 4 bases separated the two germline ends. Germline V lookup: CDR1 MNHEY, CDR2 SMNVEV (reference sequence). The CDR3 loop is CASSLVNNEQFF. The CDR3 nucleotides read TGTGCCAGCAGTTTAGTTAACAATGAGCAGTTCTTC.

The table lists this clone with a few counts. The chain is built from TRBV5-1 and TRBJ2-1, with 10 bases matching TRBD1. The CDR3 runs 15 residues. Germline V CDR1 and CDR2: SGHRS, YFSETQ. The trim removed 1 base at V and 6 bases at J, leaving 4 bases unmatched. The CDR3 loop is CASSLMGQGINEQFF. The CDR3 bases are TGCGCCAGCAGCTTGATGGGACAGGGGATCAATGAGCAGTTCTTC.

This clone was observed a handful of times. The chain joins TRBV6-5 to TRBJ2-5; D is unclear. Germline CDR1 is MNHEY and CDR2 is SVGAGI. The CDR3 consists of 12 residues. Trimming cost V 8 bases and J 2 bases, with 9 bases left between them. In DNA, the CDR3 is TGTGCCAGCGGAACTACTCAAGAGACCCAGTACTTC. Residues: CASGTTQETQYF.

The genes are TRBV21-1 and TRBJ1-2; TRBD1 is taken as the D call from the table, unchecked against the DNA. TRBV21-1 is a pseudogene locus. This CDR3 is 17 amino acids long. DNA for the CDR3: TGTGCCAGCAGCAAAGGAGGGACAGGGGTTCTTCCCTATGGCTACACCTTC. It specifies CASSKGGTGVLPYGYTF.

V is TRBV2 and J is TRBJ1-5, with a possible D match to TRBD1 (5 bases). V was clipped by 7 bases and J by 0 bases, with 10 bases between them. CDR1 SNHLY and CDR2 FYNNEI come from the germline V gene. The CDR3 is 14 amino acids. The CDR3 is CASTLRVSNQPQHF. The DNA for the CDR3 is TGTGCCAGCACTCTCAGGGTTAGCAATCAGCCCCAGCATTTT. The full variable domain, its missing parts supplied by reference TRBV2 and TRBJ1-5, is EPEVTQTPSHQVTQMGQEVILRCVPISNHLYFYWYRQILGQKVEFLVSFYNNEISEKSEIFDDQFSVERPDGSNFTLKIRSTKLEDSAMYFCASTLRVSNQPQHFGDGTRLSIL.

The rearrangement joins TRBV5-1 to TRBJ2-3; TRBD1 matches at 8 bases. V trimming: 0 bases; J trimming: 4 bases; junction bases outside the gene matches: 7. Germline lookup yields CDR1 SGHRS and CDR2 YFSETQ. The CDR3 is 16 amino acids. CDR3 in amino acids: CASSLVRTGQADTQYF. The DNA for the CDR3 is TGCGCCAGCAGCTTGGTCCGGACAGGGCAGGCAGATACGCAGTATTTT.

The chain couples TRBV7-2 to TRBJ2-7; 7 bases are shared with TRBD1. V lost 5 bases, J lost 0 bases, and 7 bases stayed unmatched. The germline gives CDR1 SGHTA, CDR2 FQGNSA. The CDR3 covers 15 residues. DNA of the CDR3: TGTGCCAGCAGCGTGCAGCCAGGGGGCTCCTACGAGCAGTACTTC. Its protein product is CASSVQPGGSYEQYF.

The chain uses TRBV7-8 and TRBJ1-4; the match to TRBD1 covers 8 bases. Looked up from germline, CDR1 is SGHVS and CDR2 is FQNEAQ. V dropped 5 bases and J dropped 7; count of bases not matched to a gene: 9. CDR3 length: 15 residues. The CDR3 loop is CASSPKTGDREKLFF. In DNA form, the CDR3 reads TGTGCCAGCAGCCCAAAGACAGGGGACCGTGAAAAACTGTTTTTT.

The count of this clone is one. The rearrangement links TRBV10-3 to TRBJ2-5; 8 nucleotides agree with TRBD1. CDR1 and CDR2 (germline): ENHRY, SYGVKD. The CDR3 contains 15 residues. The V and J ends lost 6 bases and 4 bases, in that order; junction bases with no gene match: 10. Here the CDR3 reads CAIRTDREDTETQYF. The CDR3 DNA reads TGTGCCATCAGGACGGACAGGGAGGACACAGAGACCCAGTACTTC.

The chain joins TRBV4-3 to TRBJ2-7; D remains ambiguous. Germline values: CDR1 LGHNA, CDR2 YSLEER. The germline V and J ends were trimmed by 1 base and 1 base, with 11 bases remaining between them. The CDR3 length is 15 residues. CDR3 sequence (DNA): TGCGCCAGCAGCCAAGTAAGCTTCGGTTCCTACGAGCAGTACTTC. Translation gives CASSQVSFGSYEQYF.

The chain recombines TRBV20-1 with TRBJ1-6; D perhaps matches TRBD1 (6 bases). Per germline, CDR1 DFQATT and CDR2 SNEGSKA (reference sequence). The CDR3 length is 14 residues. V lost 3 bases, J lost 9 bases, and 15 bases lay in between. The CDR3 protein is CSASINRAGSPLHF. The DNA for the CDR3 is TGCAGTGCTAGTATCAACAGGGCCGGTTCACCCCTCCACTTT.

The rearrangement links TRBV6-5 to TRBJ1-1, with 8 bases aligning to TRBD1. The CDR3 loop spans 12 amino acids. V dropped 6 bases and J dropped 10; count of bases not matched to a gene: 7. Germline V CDR1 and CDR2: MNHEY, SVGAGI. CDR3 sequence: CASSRGQGTAFF. DNA of the CDR3: TGTGCCAGCAGCCGCGGACAGGGAACAGCTTTCTTT.

This clone was counted once. Other DNA sequences in the sample encode the same CDR3. This rearrangement joins TRBV6-4 to TRBJ1-1, with D perhaps matching TRBD1 (5 bases). The CDR3 sequence is 14 residues long. Germline CDR1 is MRHNA and CDR2 is SNTAGT. Trimming took off 3 bases at V and 1 base at J, with 9 bases between the two ends. The DNA for the CDR3 is TGTGCCAGCAGTGAGGGTCAGGGGAACACTGAAGCTTTCTTT. Its protein is CASSEGQGNTEAFF.

This clone was detected once. The gene calls are TRBV12-3 or TRBV12-4 and TRBJ1-1; D gene uncertain. This CDR3 has 12 amino acids. V shed 3 bases and J shed 8 bases, with 10 bases lying between them. CDR3 bases: TGTGCCAGCAGTTTGGGCCCGGGGGAAGCTTTCTTT. Translated: CASSLGPGEAFF.

The rearrangement links TRBV6-5 to TRBJ2-7; D gene uncertain. This CDR3 contains 15 residues. Trimming removed 6 bases at V and 2 bases at J, with 17 bases between. The V gene's germline CDR1 is MNHEY and CDR2 SVGAGI. CDR3 nucleotides: TGTGCCAGCAGATCCCCCAAGAGCCCCACCTACGAGCAGTACTTC. It is translated as CASRSPKSPTYEQYF.

The rearrangement joins TRBV5-4 to TRBJ2-1, with 8 bases identical to TRBD2. This CDR3 region has 17 residues. Germline CDR1 SGHNT, CDR2 YYREEE (reference sequence). With V trimmed by 2 bases and J by 0 bases, 7 bases remained unmatched. For the CDR3, the DNA is TGTGCCAGCAGCTTCCCCAGCGGGGGCCTCTCCTACAATGAGCAGTTCTTC. Protein sequence: CASSFPSGGLSYNEQFF.